This T cell receptor beta chain was profiled in a study of cytomegalovirus exposure and HLA in healthy donors. At the level of the study: Around 180 million T cells yielded 110 million or so unique TCR beta sequences in earlier analysis. Study-level findings and limits: In an earlier analysis, most TCR beta V segments were productive about 87% or about 30% of the time.

Concerning this clone itself: The antigen is unknown.

Primers for the PCR totalled 60 Vbeta and 13 Jbeta. Sequenced by immunoSEQ multiplex PCR; TCRdb stores in-frame clones only, minus some. This table has 150,000 to 200,000 clones, roughly 85% appearing once. Germline-derived CDR1 and CDR2 are SEHNR and FQNEAQ (reference sequence). V was trimmed by 5 bases and J by 5 bases, leaving 15 bases between them. The CDR3 is made up of 14 amino acids. This clonotype originated in a woman in her forties or fifties in good health and CMV-seronegative. The genes are TRBV7-9 and TRBJ1-1, with D possibly TRBD1 on 6 matching bases. Sequenced sample: PBMCs. DNA of the CDR3: TGTGCCAGCAGCCAACAGGGTTGGCCAACTGAAGCTTTCTTT. It specifies CASSQQGWPTEAFF.